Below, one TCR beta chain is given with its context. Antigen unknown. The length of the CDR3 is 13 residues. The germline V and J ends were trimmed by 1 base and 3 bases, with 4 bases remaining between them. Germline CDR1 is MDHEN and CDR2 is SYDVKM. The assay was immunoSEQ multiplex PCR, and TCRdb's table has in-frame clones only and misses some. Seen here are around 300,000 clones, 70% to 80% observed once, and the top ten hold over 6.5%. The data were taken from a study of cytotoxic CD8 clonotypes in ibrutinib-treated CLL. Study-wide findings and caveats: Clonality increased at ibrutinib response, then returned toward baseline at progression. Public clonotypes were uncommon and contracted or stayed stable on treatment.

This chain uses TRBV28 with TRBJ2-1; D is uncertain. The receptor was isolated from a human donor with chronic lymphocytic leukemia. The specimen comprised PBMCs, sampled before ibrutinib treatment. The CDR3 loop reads CASSLFHYNEQFF. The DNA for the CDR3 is TGTGCCAGCAGTTTATTCCACTACAATGAGCAGTTCTTC.